The present T cell receptor (beta chain) was sequenced within a study of blood T cell repertoires in COVID-19. Repertoires were generated with immunoSEQ multiplex PCR, while TCRdb's copy carries only in-frame clones and drops some. This sample has 400,000 to 550,000 clones, with approximately 90% found just once. V was pared by 0 bases and J by 0 bases, with 15 bases between. The germline gives CDR1 MGHRA, CDR2 YSYEKL. CDR3 size: 18 residues. The chain uses TRBV4-1 and TRBJ1-5; the D gene is possibly TRBD1 (6 bases). The sequenced sample consisted of PBMCs or T cells enriched from blood (not recorded which). The TCR originated in a woman aged 18-35 years with acute COVID-19. CDR3: CASSQEPSQGLSNQPQHF. DNA for the CDR3: TGCGCCAGCAGCCAAGAACCCAGCCAGGGGCTTAGCAATCAGCCCCAGCATTTT.